This T cell receptor (beta chain) is from a study of T cell clonotyping in hematopoietic cell transplantation. V gave up 4 bases and J gave up 7 bases, with 14 bases separating them. This CDR3 spans 14 amino acids. Germline-derived CDR1 and CDR2 are MRHNA and SNTAGT. The time point: recipient sample about 28 days before transplant, after cytoreduction. Clones were read by immunoSEQ multiplex PCR, and TCRdb kept only the in-frame ones, dropping some. This sample has about 11,000 clones; roughly nine tenths occur once, and the top ten carry approximately 13%. The chain uses TRBV6-4 and TRBJ1-5, with D unresolved. This TCR was recovered from a woman in her thirties or forties with acute myeloid leukemia. Some clones in this sample may be carry-over from other donors' samples. The specimen comprised peripheral blood mononuclear cells, sampled before stem cell transplant. The CDR3 here is CASSVVAGKQPQHF. The CDR3 nucleotides are TGTGCCAGCAGTGTTGTCGCCGGGAAGCAGCCCCAGCATTTT.